This T cell receptor beta chain emerged from a study of cytotoxic CD8 clonotypes in ibrutinib-treated CLL. Study in general: The group held about 11 relapsed/refractory and fewer than 16 treatment-naive patients, with 17 IGHV unmutated.

The sequencing depth, 1 in 200,000 to 1 in 1 million T cells, was the target. TCRdb's table, derived via immunoSEQ multiplex PCR, lists solely in-frame clones and lacks some. The sample holds about 43,000 clones, around 73% seen once. Germline V gene sequence: CDR1 MGHRA, CDR2 YSYEKL. This CDR3 is built from 17 residues. The V segment lost 4 bases and the J segment 1 base; nucleotides outside the gene matches: 6. The chain links TRBV4-1 to TRBJ2-3; 12 bases are a match to TRBD2. Specimen: PBMCs, collected after 12 months of ibrutinib treatment. The TCR comes from a human donor with chronic lymphocytic leukemia. CDR3 sequence: CASSRQTSGGRTDTQYF. CDR3 DNA: TGCGCCAGCAGCCGCCAAACTAGCGGGGGGCGCACAGATACGCAGTATTTT.